This passage covers 3 T cell receptor beta chains from one sample sequenced in a study of early T cells in non-severe SARS-CoV-2 infection. TCRdb reprocessed the 5' RACE reads with MiXCR, giving one entry per CDR3 protein. The profile shows roughly 51,000 distinct CDR3 sequences, 7.7% of them singletons. The sample comprised whole blood. All receptors derive from an adult who was a healthcare worker with PCR-confirmed SARS-CoV-2 infection or an uninfected control (not recorded which).

This clonotype was picked up many times. This rearrangement joins TRBV6-2 or TRBV6-3 to TRBJ1-6; 9 bases map to TRBD1. The trim removed 2 bases at V and 10 bases at J, leaving 6 bases unmatched. The germline V gene has CDR1 MNHEY and CDR2 SVGEGT. The CDR3 runs to 15 residues. The CDR3 loop is CASSYADRGNSPLHF. The CDR3 nucleotides are TGTGCCAGCAGTTACGCGGACAGGGGTAACTCACCCCTCCACTTT.

This chain uses TRBV7-9 with TRBJ2-5, with TRBD2 matching over 8 bases. With V trimmed by 6 bases and J by 5 bases, 8 bases remained unmatched. Germline V gene sequence: CDR1 SEHNR, CDR2 FQNEAQ (reference sequence). The CDR3 is made up of 14 amino acids. In DNA form, the CDR3 reads TGTGCCAGCAGACAGACTAGCGATGGTGAGACCCAGTACTTC. Its protein is CASRQTSDGETQYF.

The rearrangement uses TRBV12-3 or TRBV12-4 and TRBJ1-5; D is ambiguous. The CDR3 length is 13 residues. Trimming took 10 bases from V and 0 from J, leaving 10 bases between them. In DNA, the CDR3 is TGTGCCACCAAAGGAGATAGCAATCAGCCCCAGCATTTT. It translates to CATKGDSNQPQHF.